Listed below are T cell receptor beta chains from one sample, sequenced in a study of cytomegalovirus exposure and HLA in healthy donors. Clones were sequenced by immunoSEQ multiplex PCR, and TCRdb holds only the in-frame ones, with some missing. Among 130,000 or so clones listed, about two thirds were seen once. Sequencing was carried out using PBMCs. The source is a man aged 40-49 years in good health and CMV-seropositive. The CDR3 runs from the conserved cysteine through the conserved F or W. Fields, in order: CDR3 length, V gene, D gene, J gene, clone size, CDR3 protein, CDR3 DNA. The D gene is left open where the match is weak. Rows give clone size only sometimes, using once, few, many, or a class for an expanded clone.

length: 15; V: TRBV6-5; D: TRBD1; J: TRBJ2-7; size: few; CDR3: CASSRTPGQTYEQYF; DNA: TGTGCCAGCAGTAGAACACCGGGACAGACCTACGAGCAGTACTTC
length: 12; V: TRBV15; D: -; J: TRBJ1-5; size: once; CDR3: CATSGHNQPQHF; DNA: TGTGCCACCAGCGGACACAATCAGCCCCAGCATTTT
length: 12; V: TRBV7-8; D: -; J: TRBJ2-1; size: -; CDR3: CASSRVIGGQFF; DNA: TGTGCCAGCAGCCGCGTTATAGGGGGGCAGTTCTTC
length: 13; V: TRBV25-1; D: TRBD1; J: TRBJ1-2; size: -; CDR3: CASSEGQAYGYTF; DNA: TGTGCCAGCAGTGAAGGACAGGCATATGGCTACACCTTC
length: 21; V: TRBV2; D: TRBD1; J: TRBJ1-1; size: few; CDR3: CASSGTGRQGGRYLRNTEAFF; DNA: TGTGCCAGCAGTGGCACAGGCAGACAGGGGGGCAGATACCTCCGGAACACTGAAGCTTTCTTT
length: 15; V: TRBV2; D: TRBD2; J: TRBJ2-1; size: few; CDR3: CASRSTSGSPSEQFF; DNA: TGTGCCAGCAGATCGACTAGCGGGAGCCCCAGTGAGCAGTTCTTC
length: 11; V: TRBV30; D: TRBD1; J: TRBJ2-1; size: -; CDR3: CGQGRKNEQFF; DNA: TGTGGACAGGGGCGGAAAAATGAGCAGTTCTTC
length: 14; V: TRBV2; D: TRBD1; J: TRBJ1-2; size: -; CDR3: CASGPGTGGLGYTF; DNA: TGTGCCAGCGGACCCGGGACAGGGGGTTTAGGCTACACCTTC
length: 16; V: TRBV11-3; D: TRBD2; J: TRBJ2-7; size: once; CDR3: CASSLSGTSGTGEQYF; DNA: TGTGCCAGCAGCTTATCAGGGACTAGCGGGACCGGTGAGCAGTACTTC
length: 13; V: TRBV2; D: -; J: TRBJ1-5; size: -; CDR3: CASSPDSLGPQHF; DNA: TGTGCCAGCAGTCCCGACAGCCTAGGGCCCCAGCATTTT
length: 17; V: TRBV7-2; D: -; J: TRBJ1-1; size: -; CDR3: CASSQRPGSWGNTEAFF; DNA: TGTGCCAGCAGCCAACGACCCGGGAGTTGGGGAAACACTGAAGCTTTCTTT
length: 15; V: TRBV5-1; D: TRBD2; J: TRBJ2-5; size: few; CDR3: CASSYTSGGEETQYF; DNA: TGCGCCAGCAGCTATACTAGCGGGGGTGAAGAGACCCAGTACTTC
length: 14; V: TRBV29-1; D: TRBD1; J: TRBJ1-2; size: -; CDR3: CSVGQGAHVSGYTF; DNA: TGCAGCGTAGGACAGGGGGCGCATGTTTCTGGCTACACCTTC
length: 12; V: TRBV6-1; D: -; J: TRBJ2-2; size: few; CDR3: CASSDFFGELFF; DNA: TGTGCCAGCAGTGATTTCTTCGGGGAGCTGTTTTTT
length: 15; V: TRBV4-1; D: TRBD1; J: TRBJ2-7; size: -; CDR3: CASSREGQGGGEQYF; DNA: TGCGCCAGCAGCCGAGAGGGACAGGGAGGAGGCGAGCAGTACTTC
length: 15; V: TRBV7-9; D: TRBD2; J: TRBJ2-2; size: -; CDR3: CASSFSGANTGELFF; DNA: TGTGCCAGCAGTTTTAGCGGGGCGAACACCGGGGAGCTGTTTTTT
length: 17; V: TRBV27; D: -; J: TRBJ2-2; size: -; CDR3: CASSPGSWGRIAGELFF; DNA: TGTGCCAGCAGTCCGGGGTCATGGGGGCGCATCGCCGGGGAGCTGTTTTTT
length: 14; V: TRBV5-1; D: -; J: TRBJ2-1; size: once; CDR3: CASSTSLYDNEQFF; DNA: TGCGCCAGCAGCACCTCCCTCTATGACAATGAGCAGTTCTTC
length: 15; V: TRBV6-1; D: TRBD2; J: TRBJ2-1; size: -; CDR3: CASSVSGRAEGEQFF; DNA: TGTGCCAGCAGTGTTAGCGGGAGGGCCGAGGGTGAGCAGTTCTTC
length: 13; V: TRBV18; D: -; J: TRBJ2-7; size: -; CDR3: CASSLQATYEQYF; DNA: TGTGCCAGCTCTCTACAGGCTACCTACGAGCAGTACTTC
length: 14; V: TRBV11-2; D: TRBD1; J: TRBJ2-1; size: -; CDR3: CASSLGTGLIEQFF; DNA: TGTGCCAGCAGCTTGGGGACAGGCCTAATTGAGCAGTTCTTC
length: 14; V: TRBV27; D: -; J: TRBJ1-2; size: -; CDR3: CASSPGSASYGYTF; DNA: TGTGCCAGCAGTCCCGGGTCGGCAAGTTATGGCTACACCTTC
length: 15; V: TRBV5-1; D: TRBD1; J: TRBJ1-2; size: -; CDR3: CASSWDTGVGYGYTF; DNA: TGCGCCAGCAGCTGGGATACAGGGGTCGGCTATGGCTACACCTTC
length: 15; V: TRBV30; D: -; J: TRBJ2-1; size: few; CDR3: CAWSFLGGSYNEQFF; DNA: TGTGCCTGGAGTTTCCTGGGGGGATCCTACAATGAGCAGTTCTTC
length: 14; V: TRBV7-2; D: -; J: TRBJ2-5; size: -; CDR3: CASSFYGNQETQYF; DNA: TGTGCCAGCAGTTTCTACGGGAACCAAGAGACCCAGTACTTC
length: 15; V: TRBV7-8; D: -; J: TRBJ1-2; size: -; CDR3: CASSPRGAGFYGYTF; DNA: TGTGCCAGCAGCCCTCGGGGAGCGGGCTTTTATGGCTACACCTTC
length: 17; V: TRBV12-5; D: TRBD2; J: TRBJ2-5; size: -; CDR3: CASGPETRDYQRETQYF; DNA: TGTGCTAGTGGTCCTGAGACCCGGGACTACCAACGGGAGACCCAGTACTTC
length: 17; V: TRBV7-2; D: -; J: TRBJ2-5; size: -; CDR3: CASSSPVLANVPETQYF; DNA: TGTGCCAGCAGCTCCCCCGTCCTAGCGAACGTCCCAGAGACCCAGTACTTC
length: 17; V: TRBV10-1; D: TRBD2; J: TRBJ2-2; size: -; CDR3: CASSESLLAGGPGELFF; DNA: TGCGCCAGCAGTGAGTCTCTACTAGCGGGAGGGCCCGGGGAGCTGTTTTTT
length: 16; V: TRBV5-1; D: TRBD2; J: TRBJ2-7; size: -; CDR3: CASSFGEGVGPYEQYF; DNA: TGCGCCAGCAGCTTCGGGGAGGGCGTGGGGCCCTACGAGCAGTACTTC
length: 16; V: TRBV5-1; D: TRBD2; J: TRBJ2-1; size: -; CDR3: CASSLLAGGLTGEQFF; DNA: TGCGCCAGCAGCTTACTAGCGGGGGGCCTCACAGGGGAGCAGTTCTTC
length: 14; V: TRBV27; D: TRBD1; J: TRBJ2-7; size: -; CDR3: CASSRGTDTYEQYF; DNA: TGTGCCAGCAGCAGGGGGACAGATACCTACGAGCAGTACTTC
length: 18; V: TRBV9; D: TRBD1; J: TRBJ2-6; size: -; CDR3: CASSANRGFNSGANVLTF; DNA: TGTGCCAGCAGCGCCAACAGGGGCTTCAACTCTGGGGCCAACGTCCTGACTTTC
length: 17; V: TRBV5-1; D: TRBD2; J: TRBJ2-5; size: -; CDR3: CASSLESGSSPQETQYF; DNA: TGCGCCAGCAGCTTGGAAAGCGGGAGTTCCCCCCAAGAGACCCAGTACTTC
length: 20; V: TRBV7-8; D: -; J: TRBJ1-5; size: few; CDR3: CASSPPRWGGRGVRDQPQHF; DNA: TGTGCCAGCAGCCCCCCCCGGTGGGGGGGCCGGGGGGTTAGGGATCAGCCCCAGCATTTT
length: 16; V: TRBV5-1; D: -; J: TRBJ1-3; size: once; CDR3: CASSLAGAPSGNTIYF; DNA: TGCGCCAGCAGCTTGGCGGGAGCTCCCTCTGGAAACACCATATATTTT
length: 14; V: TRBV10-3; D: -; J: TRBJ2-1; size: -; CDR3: CAISGWDTLNEQFF; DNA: TGTGCCATCAGTGGTTGGGACACCCTCAATGAGCAGTTCTTC
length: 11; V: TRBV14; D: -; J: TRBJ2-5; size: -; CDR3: CASSQAETQYF; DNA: TGTGCCAGCAGCCAAGCGGAGACCCAGTACTTC
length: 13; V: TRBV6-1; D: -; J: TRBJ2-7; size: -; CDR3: CASSRQEYYEQYF; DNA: TGTGCCAGCAGCAGACAGGAATACTACGAGCAGTACTTC
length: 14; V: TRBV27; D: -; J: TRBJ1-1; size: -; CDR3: CASSYRGWVTEAFF; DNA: TGTGCCAGCAGTTACCGGGGGTGGGTAACTGAAGCTTTCTTT
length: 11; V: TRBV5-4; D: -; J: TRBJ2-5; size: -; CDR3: CASSSGETQYF; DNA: TGTGCCAGCAGCTCGGGAGAGACCCAGTACTTC